The 2 T cell receptor beta chains reported below all come from one sample, sequenced in a study of OX40 agonist ivuxolimab in advanced cancers. The method was immunoSEQ multiplex PCR; TCRdb's version includes in-frame clones alone and lacks a portion of them. Among more than 45,000 clones, roughly 83% were seen once, and the ten largest hold 2.6%. Sequencing used CD4+ or CD8+ T cells sorted from blood, obtained in a trial of the OX40 agonist ivuxolimab. These receptors came from an adult with an advanced solid tumor such as melanoma, head and neck, liver or kidney cancer.

DNA for the CDR3: TGTGCCAGCTCACCAGTGGAGGACTTCTCTTACGAGCAGTACTTC. Translation gives CASSPVEDFSYEQYF. The chain links TRBV18 to TRBJ2-7, with D perhaps matching TRBD2 (5 bases). This CDR3 has 15 amino acids. Trimming shortened V by 2 bases and J by 4 bases, and 15 bases separated the two germline ends. CDR1 and CDR2 from the germline V gene are KGHSH and LQKENI. Full variable domain (remainder filled in from reference TRBV18 and TRBJ2-7): NAGVMQNPRHLVRRRGQEARLRCSPMKGHSHVYWYRQLPEEGLKFMVYLQKENIIDESGMPKERFSAEFPKEGPSILRIQQVVRGDSAAYFCASSPVEDFSYEQYFGPGTRLTVT.

The J gene is TRBJ2-3, the V gene TRBV18; 7 bases are a match to TRBD1. Germline CDR1 and CDR2: KGHSH and LQKENI. V was clipped by 1 base and J by 4 bases; unmatched bases: 8. The CDR3 contains 16 residues. The DNA for the CDR3 is TGTGCCAGCTCACCACAAACAGGGGCAAGGTCAGATACGCAGTATTTT. Translation: CASSPQTGARSDTQYF.